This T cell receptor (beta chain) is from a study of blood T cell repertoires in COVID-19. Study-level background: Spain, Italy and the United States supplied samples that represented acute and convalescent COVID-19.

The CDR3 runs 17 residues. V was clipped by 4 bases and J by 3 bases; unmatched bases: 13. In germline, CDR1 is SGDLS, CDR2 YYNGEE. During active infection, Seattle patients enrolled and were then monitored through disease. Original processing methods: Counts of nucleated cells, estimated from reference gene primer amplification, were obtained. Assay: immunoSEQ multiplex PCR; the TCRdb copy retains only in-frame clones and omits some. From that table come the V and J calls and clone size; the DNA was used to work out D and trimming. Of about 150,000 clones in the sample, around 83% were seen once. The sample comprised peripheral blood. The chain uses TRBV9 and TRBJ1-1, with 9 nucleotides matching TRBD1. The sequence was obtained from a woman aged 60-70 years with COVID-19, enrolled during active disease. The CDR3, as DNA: TGTGCCAGCAGCCCACTACAGGGGGCAAAGCGGGACACTGAAGCTTTCTTT. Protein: CASSPLQGAKRDTEAFF.